Each of the 15 T cell receptor beta chains below was sequenced from the same sample in a study of T cells in localized non-small cell lung cancer. This table comes from immunoSEQ multiplex PCR, and its TCRdb copy is limited to in-frame clones, with some not included. The repertoire consists of around 33,000 clones, with roughly 90% occurring once and the leading ten covering approximately 2%. Sequenced here: peripheral blood, sampled before any cancer treatment. All receptors derive from an older female donor with stage I lung adenocarcinoma.

The chain employs TRBV7-6 and TRBJ1-1; D might be TRBD1 (6 bases). Trimming took off 4 bases at V and 2 bases at J, with 17 bases between the two ends. The CDR3 is 16 residues long. CDR1 is SGHVS, CDR2 FNYEAQ, per germline. The CDR3 sequence: CASSSRGGTINTEAFF. The DNA of the CDR3 is TGTGCCAGCAGCTCCCGGGGGGGGACAATTAACACTGAAGCTTTCTTT.

The CDR3, as DNA: TGTGCCAGCTCACCGGCCGGGACCCCCAAATACGAGCAGTACTTC. Its translation is CASSPAGTPKYEQYF. The chain employs TRBV18 and TRBJ2-7; TRBD1 or TRBD2 may be the D gene (5 bases each). The germline gives CDR1 KGHSH, CDR2 LQKENI. The CDR3 is made up of 15 amino acids. Trimming shortened V by 3 bases and J by 4 bases, and 16 bases separated the two germline ends.

In nucleotides, the CDR3 is TGTGCCAGCATGACCGGGACAGGGTCCTACGAGCAGTACTTC. Translating gives CASMTGTGSYEQYF. This sequence joins TRBV2 and TRBJ2-7, with TRBD1 identical over 9 bases. Germline values: CDR1 SNHLY, CDR2 FYNNEI. The J segment lost 1 base and the V segment lost 7 bases, leaving 5 bases of the junction unmatched. CDR3 size: 14 residues.

This rearrangement joins TRBV7-2 to TRBJ2-1; 10 nucleotides match TRBD2. This CDR3 comprises 15 residues. Per the germline V gene, CDR1 is SGHTA and CDR2 is FQGNSA. The V gene end was trimmed by 3 bases and the J gene end by 4 bases; junction bases not matched to a gene: 3. The CDR3 DNA reads TGTGCCAGCAGCTTTCTAGCGGGGGAATACAATGAGCAGTTCTTC. This translates into CASSFLAGEYNEQFF.

This chain connects TRBV19 to TRBJ1-4, with D hard to call. The CDR3 length is 13 residues. Germline-derived CDR1 and CDR2 are LNHDA and SQIVND (reference sequence). Trimming pared 5 bases from V and 0 bases from J, leaving 4 bases between. The CDR3 DNA follows: TGTGCCAGTAGTCTTACAACTAATGAAAAACTGTTTTTT. Amino acid sequence: CASSLTTNEKLFF.

This clone was observed once. J is TRBJ2-2 and V is TRBV11-3; 8 bases match TRBD2. Looked up from germline, CDR1 is SGHNT and CDR2 is YENEEA. CDR3 length equals 15 residues. V lost 5 bases and J lost 7; bases outside the gene matches: 9. CDR3 nucleotides: TGTGCCAGCAGCCCGAGCGGGGGCGTCTTCGGGGAGCTGTTTTTT. Its protein is CASSPSGGVFGELFF.

The CDR3 protein is CASSIGLVVNNEQFF. The DNA for the CDR3 is TGTGCCAGTAGTATAGGACTAGTAGTCAACAATGAGCAGTTCTTC. The J gene is TRBJ2-1, the V gene TRBV19; the D gene is possibly TRBD2 (6 bases). Between the trimmed V and J ends, which lost 1 base and 5 bases, there was a span of 12 bases. In germline, CDR1 is LNHDA, CDR2 SQIVND (reference sequence). CDR3 length equals 15 residues.

V usage is TRBV2 and J usage is TRBJ2-7; 13 bases line up with TRBD2. Losses at the gene ends were 5 bases for V and 2 bases for J; bases not matched to a gene: 3. The germline gives CDR1 SNHLY, CDR2 FYNNEI. This CDR3 comprises 15 residues. The CDR3 DNA reads as TGTGCCAGCAGTCCGGGACTAGCGGGGACCTACGAGCAGTACTTC. Translation gives CASSPGLAGTYEQYF.

The chain has TRBV5-1 and TRBJ2-5; maybe TRBD1 (7 bases). CDR3 length: 12 amino acids. CDR1 and CDR2 from the germline V gene are SGHRS and YFSETQ. The ends were cut back, 6 bases at V and 5 bases at J, with 11 bases in the middle. Here the CDR3 DNA reads TGCGCCAGCACGGAGGGGGCTGAGACCCAGTACTTC. This gives the protein CASTEGAETQYF.

The chain couples TRBV2 to TRBJ1-1; D gene unclear. Germline loops: CDR1 SNHLY, CDR2 FYNNEI. This CDR3 has 13 residues. V was pared by 7 bases and J by 4 bases, with 13 bases between. The CDR3 sequence is CASKVAGGTEAFF. CDR3 DNA sequence: TGTGCCAGCAAGGTAGCGGGCGGCACTGAAGCTTTCTTT.

This clone is termed medium-sized. This chain uses TRBV15 with TRBJ2-5; no reliable D call. Germline CDR1 reads LNHNV; CDR2 reads YYDKDF (reference sequence). Between the trimmed V and J ends, which lost 1 base and 2 bases, there was a span of 8 bases. The CDR3 has 14 residues. CDR3 DNA sequence: TGTGCCACCAGCAGAGTTTCTATGCAAGAGACCCAGTACTTC. It yields the protein CATSRVSMQETQYF. Full variable domain (rest looked up from reference TRBV15 and TRBJ2-5): DAMVIQNPRYQVTQFGKPVTLSCSQTLNHNVMYWYQQKSSQAPKLLFHYYDKDFNNEADTPDNFQSRRPNTSFCFLDIRSPGLGDTAMYLCATSRVSMQETQYFGPGTRLLVL.

The gene calls are TRBV6-1 and TRBJ2-1; 10 bases agree with TRBD2. Germline CDR1 and CDR2: MNHNS and SASEGT. This CDR3 spans 16 amino acids. V lost 3 bases and J lost 9; bases outside the gene matches: 11. CDR3 residues: CASSESSGGASSEQFF. DNA of the CDR3: TGTGCCAGCAGTGAGTCCAGCGGGGGGGCTTCTTCTGAGCAGTTCTTC.

The chain combines TRBV30 with TRBJ1-3; no definite D call. Between the trimmed V and J ends, which lost 1 base and 0 bases, there was a span of 7 bases. Germline V gene lookup returns CDR1 GTSNPN and CDR2 SVGIG (reference sequence). CDR3 length equals 14 residues. The CDR3 spells CAWSEQSSGNTIYF. The CDR3, as DNA: TGTGCCTGGAGTGAACAGAGCTCTGGAAACACCATATATTTT.

This clone occurred once. This chain joins TRBV28 and TRBJ2-2; D is undetermined. The CDR3 extends over 15 amino acids. Germline V CDR1 and CDR2: MDHEN, SYDVKM. V lost 3 bases and J lost 2, with 10 bases in between. CDR3 amino acids: CASSLPRENTGELFF. The CDR3 bases are TGTGCCAGCAGTTTGCCCCGAGAAAACACCGGGGAGCTGTTTTTT.

The chain carries TRBV6-1 and TRBJ2-1; D not resolved. The CDR3 is 11 amino acids. The ends were cut back, 6 bases at V and 6 bases at J, with 6 bases in the middle. Germline assignment: CDR1 MNHNS and CDR2 SASEGT. The CDR3 sequence is CASRQFNEQFF. CDR3 bases: TGTGCCAGCAGACAGTTCAATGAGCAGTTCTTC.